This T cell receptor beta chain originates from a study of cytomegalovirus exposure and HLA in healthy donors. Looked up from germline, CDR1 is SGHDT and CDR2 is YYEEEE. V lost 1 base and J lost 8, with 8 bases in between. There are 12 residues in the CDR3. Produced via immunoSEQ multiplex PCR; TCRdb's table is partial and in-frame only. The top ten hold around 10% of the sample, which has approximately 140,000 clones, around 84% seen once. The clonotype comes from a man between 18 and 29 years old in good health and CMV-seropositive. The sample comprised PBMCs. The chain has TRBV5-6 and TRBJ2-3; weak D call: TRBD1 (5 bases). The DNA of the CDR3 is TGTGCCAGCAGCTTGAGGGGCGGTACGCAGTATTTT. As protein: CASSLRGGTQYF.